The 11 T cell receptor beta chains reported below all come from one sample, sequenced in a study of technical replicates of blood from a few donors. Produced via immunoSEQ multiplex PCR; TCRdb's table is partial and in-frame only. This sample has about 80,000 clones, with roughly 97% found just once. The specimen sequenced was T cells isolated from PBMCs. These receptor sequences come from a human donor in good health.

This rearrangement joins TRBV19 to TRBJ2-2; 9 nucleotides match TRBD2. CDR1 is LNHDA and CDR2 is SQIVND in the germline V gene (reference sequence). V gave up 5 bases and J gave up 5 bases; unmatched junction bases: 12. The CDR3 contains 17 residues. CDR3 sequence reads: CASSLGAGGPRTGELFF. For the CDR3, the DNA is TGTGCCAGTAGTTTAGGGGCGGGGGGGCCGAGAACCGGGGAGCTGTTTTTT. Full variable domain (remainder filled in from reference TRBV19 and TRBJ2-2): DGGITQSPKYLFRKEGQNVTLSCEQNLNHDAMYWYRQDPGQGLRLIYYSQIVNDFQKGDIAEGYSVSREKKESFPLTVTSAQKNPTAFYLCASSLGAGGPRTGELFFGEGSRLTVL.

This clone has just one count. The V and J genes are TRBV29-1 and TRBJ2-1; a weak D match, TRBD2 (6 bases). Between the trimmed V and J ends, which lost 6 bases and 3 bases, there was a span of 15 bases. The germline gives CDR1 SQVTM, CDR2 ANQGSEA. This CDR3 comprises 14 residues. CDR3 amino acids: CSVLRAAGYNEQFF. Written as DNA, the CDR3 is TGCAGCGTCCTCAGGGCAGCGGGCTACAATGAGCAGTTCTTC.

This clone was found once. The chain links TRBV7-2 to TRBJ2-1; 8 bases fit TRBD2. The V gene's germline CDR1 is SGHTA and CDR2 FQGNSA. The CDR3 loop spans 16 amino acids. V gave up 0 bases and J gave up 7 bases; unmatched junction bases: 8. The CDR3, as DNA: TGTGCCAGCAGCTTAGCGTTCAGCGGGAGTCCTAATGAGCAGTTCTTC. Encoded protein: CASSLAFSGSPNEQFF.

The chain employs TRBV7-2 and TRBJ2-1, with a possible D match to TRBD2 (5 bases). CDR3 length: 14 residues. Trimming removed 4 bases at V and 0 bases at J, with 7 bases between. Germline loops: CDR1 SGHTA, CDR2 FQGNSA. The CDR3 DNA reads TGTGCCAGCAGCTCTGCGGGCTCCTACAATGAGCAGTTCTTC. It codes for CASSSAGSYNEQFF.

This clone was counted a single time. CDR3 nucleotide sequence: TGTGCCAGCAGCCCGTTTGGAACAGCCTTTAACTATGGCTACACCTTC. Amino acids: CASSPFGTAFNYGYTF. The chain combines TRBV7-8 with TRBJ1-2; unclear D gene. V lost 5 bases, J lost 1 base, and 17 bases lay in between. The germline CDR1 and CDR2 sequences are SGHVS and FQNEAQ. The CDR3 covers 16 residues.

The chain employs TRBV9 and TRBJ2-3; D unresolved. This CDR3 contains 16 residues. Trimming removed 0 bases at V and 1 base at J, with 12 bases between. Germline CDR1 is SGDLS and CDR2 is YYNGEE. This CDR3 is CASSVGVAVRTDTQYF. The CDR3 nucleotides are TGTGCCAGCAGCGTAGGGGTAGCAGTCCGCACAGATACGCAGTATTTT.

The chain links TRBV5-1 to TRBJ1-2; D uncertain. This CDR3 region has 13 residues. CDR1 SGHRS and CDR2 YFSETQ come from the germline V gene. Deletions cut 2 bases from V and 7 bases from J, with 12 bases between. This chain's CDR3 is CASSFWRVSGYTF. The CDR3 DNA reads TGCGCCAGCAGCTTCTGGAGGGTAAGTGGCTACACCTTC.

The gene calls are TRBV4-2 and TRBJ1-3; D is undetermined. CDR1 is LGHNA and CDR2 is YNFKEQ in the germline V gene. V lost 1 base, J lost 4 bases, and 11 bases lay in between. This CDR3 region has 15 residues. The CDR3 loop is CASSQVPGTGNTIYF. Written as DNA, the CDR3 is TGTGCCAGCAGCCAAGTCCCGGGTACCGGAAACACCATATATTTT.

The DNA for the CDR3 is TGCGCCAGCAGCTTGGGGGCAGGGGCAGGGGCCAACGTCCTGACTTTC. This encodes CASSLGAGAGANVLTF. This chain joins TRBV5-1 and TRBJ2-6; TRBD1 might be the D (6 bases). V was shortened by 0 bases and J by 4 bases, with 11 bases between the two germline ends. The CDR3 runs to 16 residues. Germline V lookup: CDR1 SGHRS, CDR2 YFSETQ.

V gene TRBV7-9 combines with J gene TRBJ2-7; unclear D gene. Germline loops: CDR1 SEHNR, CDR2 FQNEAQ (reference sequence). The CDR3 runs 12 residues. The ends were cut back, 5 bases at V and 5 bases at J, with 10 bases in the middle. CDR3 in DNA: TGTGCCAGCAGCCCTATCTCGGACGAGCAGTACTTC. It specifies CASSPISDEQYF.

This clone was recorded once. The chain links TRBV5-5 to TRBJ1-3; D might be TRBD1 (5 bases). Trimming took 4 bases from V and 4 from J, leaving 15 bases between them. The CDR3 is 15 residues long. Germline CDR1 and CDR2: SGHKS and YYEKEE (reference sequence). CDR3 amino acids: CASSRGFGGGNTIYF. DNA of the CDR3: TGTGCCAGCAGCCGGGGGTTCGGAGGGGGAAACACCATATATTTT.